This T cell receptor beta chain was profiled in a study of blood T cell repertoires in COVID-19. Overall study: T cells, B-cell-depleted T cells, or PBMCs provided the cDNA or gDNA that served as material.

Original processing notes: Amplification with reference gene primers provided the estimates of nucleated cell counts. Repertoires were generated with immunoSEQ multiplex PCR, while TCRdb's copy carries only in-frame clones and drops some. Clone size and V and J calls were adopted from that table, with D and trimming inferred from the DNA. The sample lists about 160,000 clones, 87% occurring once. The germline V gene has CDR1 MGHRA and CDR2 YSYEKL. The CDR3 covers 15 residues. V trimming: 7 bases; J trimming: 2 bases; junction bases outside the gene matches: 8. The TCR comes from a woman aged 60-75 years who had recovered from COVID-19. The sample comprised peripheral blood. The genes are TRBV4-1 and TRBJ1-2, with 9 bases matching TRBD1. Here the CDR3 DNA reads TGCGCCAGCAACGATTGGACAGGGGCGAACTATGGCTACACCTTC. Encoded protein: CASNDWTGANYGYTF.